Listed below are T cell receptor beta chains from one sample, sequenced in a study of OX40 agonist ivuxolimab in advanced cancers. TCRdb's table, derived via immunoSEQ multiplex PCR, lists solely in-frame clones and lacks some. The sample has tens of thousands of clones; just over 90% are singletons. Source: CD4+ or CD8+ T cells sorted from blood, taken in a trial of the OX40 agonist ivuxolimab. The receptors originated from an adult with an advanced solid tumor such as melanoma, head and neck, liver or kidney cancer. CDR3s include the opening cysteine and the closing phenylalanine or tryptophan. D genes are given only for firm matches. Clone size is shown for a subset of rows, as once, few, many or a class of expanded clone.

D	size	V	J	DNA	CDR3
-	-	TRBV5-1	TRBJ1-1	TGCGCCAGCAGCTTGAACGAAGGGAACACTGAAGCTTTCTTT	CASSLNEGNTEAFF
-	few	TRBV19	TRBJ1-1	TGTGCCAGTAGTATATTTACTGAAGCTTTCTTT	CASSIFTEAFF
-	-	TRBV2	TRBJ1-4	TGTGCCAGCAGTGATTGGAGGCACCTCCAGGGGGAAAAACTGTTTTTT	CASSDWRHLQGEKLFF
-	-	TRBV5-4	TRBJ1-5	TGTGCCAGCACTTCAGGGACTGGCAATCAGCCCCAGCATTTT	CASTSGTGNQPQHF
-	-	TRBV7-2	TRBJ1-2	TGTGCCAGCAGCTTCGGCGGAGCTAACTATGGCTACACCTTC	CASSFGGANYGYTF
TRBD1	-	TRBV2	TRBJ1-2	TGTGCCAAAGCATCGCGACAGGGTAACTATGGCTACACCTTC	CAKASRQGNYGYTF
-	once	TRBV7-9	TRBJ1-1	TGTGCCAGCAGCCGTTACGGTGACTGGAGAACTTTCTTT	CASSRYGDWRTFF
TRBD1	-	TRBV7-9	TRBJ2-7	TGTGCCAGCAGCTGGACCGGGACAGGTACCTACGAGCAGTACTTC	CASSWTGTGTYEQYF
TRBD2	-	TRBV29-1	TRBJ2-3	TGCAGCGTAATCGGGGGGACCCTCACAGATACGCAGTATTTT	CSVIGGTLTDTQYF
-	once	TRBV27	TRBJ1-4	TGTGCCAGCAGTTGGTCCAGGTCTGATAATGAAAAACTGTTTTTT	CASSWSRSDNEKLFF
TRBD2	-	TRBV9	TRBJ2-1	TGTGCCAGCAGCGTATGGGAGGGTTCCCTTGGCAATGAGCAGTTCTTC	CASSVWEGSLGNEQFF
-	-	TRBV6-5	TRBJ2-1	TGTGCCAGCAGTCCCTCGGGCTCCTACAATGAGCAGTTCTTC	CASSPSGSYNEQFF
-	-	TRBV7-6	TRBJ1-1	TGTGCCAGCCGCGGGGACAACACTGAAGCTTTCTTT	CASRGDNTEAFF
-	-	TRBV23-1	TRBJ2-7	TGCGCCAGCAGTCAAAGGACATTTACCTACGAGCAGTACTTC	CASSQRTFTYEQYF
-	-	TRBV6-5	TRBJ2-7	TGTGCCAGCAGTCAAGGGCAGGCCGCATTCTACGAGCAGTACTTC	CASSQGQAAFYEQYF
-	once	TRBV29-1	TRBJ2-1	TGCAGCGTTGAAGAACCAGGGGCCCATGAGCAGTTCTTC	CSVEEPGAHEQFF
TRBD2	-	TRBV9	TRBJ2-3	TGTGCCAGCAGGGGACTAGCGGGGGCCGGGACAGATACGCAGTATTTT	CASRGLAGAGTDTQYF
-	-	TRBV6-1	TRBJ1-2	TGTGCCAGCAGTTTTAGCCGCGGGAGTGGCTACACCTTC	CASSFSRGSGYTF
TRBD1	-	TRBV5-4	TRBJ1-3	TGTGCCAGCAGCTTGGCGCGGACAGGGGGCGCGAGTGGAAACACCATATATTTT	CASSLARTGGASGNTIYF
TRBD1	once	TRBV29-1	TRBJ2-1	TGCAGCGTTGAAGATCACAGGGGATTGCCGGGGCAGGGGCAGTTCTTC	CSVEDHRGLPGQGQFF
TRBD1	few	TRBV19	TRBJ1-1	TGTGCCAGTATGGACCGGGACAGGAATTCCAAAGCTTTCTTT	CASMDRDRNSKAFF
-	-	TRBV30	TRBJ2-1	TGTGCCTGGAGTTCCGGGACTTCCTCCTACAATGAGCAGTTCTTC	CAWSSGTSSYNEQFF
TRBD1	-	TRBV7-6	TRBJ1-1	TGTGCCAGCAGCACCCCGGGACAGGGGAACGTCATGAACACTGAAGCTTTCTTT	CASSTPGQGNVMNTEAFF
TRBD2	-	TRBV5-4	TRBJ2-1	TGTGCCAGCAGCCTGGGGAGGGGCGATGAGCAGTTCTTC	CASSLGRGDEQFF
-	-	TRBV4-1	TRBJ2-2	TGCGCCAGCAGCCAAGTGGGGGGCGCGGACACCGGGGAGCTGTTTTTT	CASSQVGGADTGELFF
-	once	TRBV11-2	TRBJ2-7	TGTGCCAGCAGCTTAAGCCAGACGACCGGCGAGCAGTACTTC	CASSLSQTTGEQYF
TRBD1	-	TRBV2	TRBJ1-1	TGTGCCAGCAGTGGTATCGGGACAGGGGTTAATGAAGCTTTCTTT	CASSGIGTGVNEAFF
-	-	TRBV20-1	TRBJ2-7	TGCAGTGCCTTGAACGACTACGAGCAGTACTTC	CSALNDYEQYF
-	-	TRBV5-8	TRBJ2-1	TGTGCCAGCATGGTCTACAATGAGCAGTTCTTC	CASMVYNEQFF
TRBD2	-	TRBV5-4	TRBJ2-3	TGTGCCAGCAGCTTGGCGCCTAGCGGGTACACAGATACGCAGTATTTT	CASSLAPSGYTDTQYF
-	-	TRBV7-9	TRBJ2-1	TGTGCCAGCAGCTGGTCCTCCTACAATGAGCAGTTCTTC	CASSWSSYNEQFF
-	-	TRBV5-1	TRBJ2-3	TGCGCCAGCAGCTTGTTGGAAGGGGCTAGACCACAAGGAGATACGCAGTATTTT	CASSLLEGARPQGDTQYF
-	-	TRBV9	TRBJ1-3	TGTGCCAGCAGCCCAGAACGGGGTTACTCTGGAAACACCATATATTTT	CASSPERGYSGNTIYF
-	-	TRBV6-5	TRBJ2-5	TGTGCCAGCAGTTACCGGGGGTTACAAGAGACCCAGTACTTC	CASSYRGLQETQYF
-	-	TRBV27	TRBJ1-5	TGTGCCAGCAGTTTCTCAGACAGGCCCGGCCAGCCCCAGCATTTT	CASSFSDRPGQPQHF
-	-	TRBV13	TRBJ2-3	TGTGCCAGCAGCCCCGGACTGTACACAGATACGCAGTATTTT	CASSPGLYTDTQYF
TRBD1	-	TRBV2	TRBJ1-6	TGTGCCAGCAGTCCCGGACAGGGGACTTCACCCCTCCACTTT	CASSPGQGTSPLHF
-	once	TRBV6-1	TRBJ1-5	TGTGCCAGCAGTGTCCCGAGGGGCAGCAATCAGCCCCAGCATTTT	CASSVPRGSNQPQHF
-	-	TRBV18	TRBJ2-1	TGTGCCAGCTCACCACCAAAAGAGAGCTCCTACAATGAGCAGTTCTTC	CASSPPKESSYNEQFF
-	-	TRBV4-1	TRBJ1-1	TGCGCCAGCAGCCAAGGGGCGGGGGCCCGGAACACTGAAGCTTTCTTT	CASSQGAGARNTEAFF
-	-	TRBV5-3	TRBJ2-1	TGTGCCAGAAGCTTGGTGGGCCAGGACGGGGCCTACAATGAGCAGTTCTTC	CARSLVGQDGAYNEQFF
TRBD1	-	TRBV5-6	TRBJ2-7	TGTGCCAGCAGCTCTTACCGGGACAGGAGCTACGAGCAGTACTTC	CASSSYRDRSYEQYF
-	-	TRBV27	TRBJ2-2	TGTGCCAGCAGTTCTAACACCGGGGAGCTGTTTTTT	CASSSNTGELFF
TRBD2	once	TRBV2	TRBJ2-7	TGTGCCAGTGCCTTCTTAACTAGCGGGGAGTCTACTTCCTACGAGCAGTACTTC	CASAFLTSGESTSYEQYF